A single TCR beta chain is shown here with its context. Authors' data handling: Reference gene primer amplification in the assay estimated nucleated cell counts. The protocol was immunoSEQ multiplex PCR, while the TCRdb copy is restricted to in-frame clones and leaves out a portion. Clonal size and the V and J genes are those of that table, whereas D and trimming came from the DNA. The sample gives about 34,000 clones, around 86% of which show up once; approximately 16% is in the top ten. The ends were cut back, 5 bases at V and 0 bases at J, with 4 bases in the middle. Germline-derived CDR1 and CDR2 are SGHNT and YENEEA. CDR3 length: 13 residues. The sample originates from a study of blood T cell repertoires in COVID-19. At the level of the study: Material from acute and convalescent COVID-19 was sourced from the United States, Italy and Spain. Sources were T cells, B-cell-depleted T cells, or PBMCs; the material itself was cDNA or gDNA.

This TCR came from a woman aged 60-75 years with active COVID-19. The chain is built from TRBV11-3 and TRBJ1-4; no firm D call. Sequencing used peripheral blood. CDR3 nucleotide sequence: TGTGCCAGCAGCACAGCAACTAATGAAAAACTGTTTTTT. Protein product: CASSTATNEKLFF.